This T cell receptor beta chain emerged from a study of naive CD8 T cells in extremely preterm neonates. Study results and limitations: Relative to older groups, preterm infants had shorter, less trimmed CDR3s with fewer N additions. The authors flagged variable productive template counts in preterm samples.

Libraries were prepared by immunoSEQ multiplex PCR; TCRdb keeps only in-frame clonotypes and omits some of them. The table lists 21,000 or so clones, approximately 89% of them singletons. The V gene end was trimmed by 0 bases and the J gene end by 2 bases; junction bases not matched to a gene: 0. The CDR3 is made up of 14 amino acids. Germline values: CDR1 SGHDN, CDR2 FVKESK. Extremely preterm deliveries at roughly 22-28 weeks of gestation provided the preterm samples. A remark on this clone: The antigen is unknown.

This chain joins TRBV14 and TRBJ2-5, with TRBD1 matching over 7 bases. The material sequenced was naive CD8+ T cells from cord blood. This clonotype originated in a boy who was born preterm. The chain's CDR3 is CASSQDRGQETQYF. The DNA for the CDR3 is TGTGCCAGCAGCCAAGACAGGGGGCAAGAGACCCAGTACTTC. Full variable domain (remainder filled in from reference TRBV14 and TRBJ2-5): EAGVTQFPSHSVIEKGQTVTLRCDPISGHDNLYWYRRVMGKEIKFLLHFVKESKQDESGMPNNRFLAERTGGTYSTLKVQPAELEDSGVYFCASSQDRGQETQYFGPGTRLLVL.